This TCR beta chain is from a study of regulatory T cells in long-lasting Graves disease. Background on the study: Patients newly diagnosed with Graves' had been on antithyroid drugs for under 3 months.

Study conclusions and caveats: Persistent cases favored TRBV28, TRBJ1-2 and TRBJ2-5.

The length of the CDR3 is 16 residues. Germline V gene lookup returns CDR1 MNHEY and CDR2 SVGAGI. V was clipped by 3 bases and J by 0 bases, with 12 bases between them. The sample holds many counts of this clonotype. Its target is not known. Building the TCR beta libraries relied on iRepertoire HTBI primers, and CDR3 regions underwent Arm-PCR. TCRdb recomputed calls from the multiplex PCR reads with MiXCR, one row per CDR3 protein. The data show under 300,000 distinct CDR3 sequences, 15% to 20% seen once. This sample's time point: newly diagnosed GD, antithyroid drugs for less than 3 months. PBMCs provided the RNA from which the TCR library was made. A further study also used this sample, focusing on T cells in Graves' hyperthyroidism and ophthalmopathy. That investigation notes: Graves' hyperthyroidism showing no ophthalmopathy progression within 18 months was considered stable. First-round RT-PCR with HTBI primers amplified the TCR CDR3 region.

V is TRBV6-5 and J is TRBJ1-5; possible D gene TRBD1, 5 bases. The TCR sequence derives from a woman aged 25-40 years with Graves disease. Specimen: peripheral blood mononuclear cells (PBMCs), collected at new diagnosis, from a patient treated with antithyroid drugs. Written as DNA, the CDR3 is TGTGCCAGCAGTTATCTCGGACAACTTAGCAATCAGCCCCAGCATTTT. This gives the protein CASSYLGQLSNQPQHF.